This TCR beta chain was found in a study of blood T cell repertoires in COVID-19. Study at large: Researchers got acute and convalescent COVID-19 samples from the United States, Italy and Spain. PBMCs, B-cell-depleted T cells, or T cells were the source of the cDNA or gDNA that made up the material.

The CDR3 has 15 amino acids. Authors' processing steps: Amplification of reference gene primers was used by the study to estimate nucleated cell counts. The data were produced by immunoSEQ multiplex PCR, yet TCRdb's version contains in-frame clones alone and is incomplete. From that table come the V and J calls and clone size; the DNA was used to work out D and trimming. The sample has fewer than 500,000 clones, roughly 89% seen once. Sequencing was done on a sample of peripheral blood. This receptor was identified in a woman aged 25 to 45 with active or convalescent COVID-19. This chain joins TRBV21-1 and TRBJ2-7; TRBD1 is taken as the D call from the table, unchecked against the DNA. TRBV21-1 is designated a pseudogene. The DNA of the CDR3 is TGTGCCAGCAGCAACCGGGACAGGGGGGTCCGCGAGCAGTACTTC. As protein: CASSNRDRGVREQYF.